The T cell receptor (beta chain) described here comes from a study of CD8+ T cells in alopecia areata. Study-level background: A 6-month period off drug followed tofacitinib, which lasted 6 to 18 months. General observations from the study: TCR sharing was clearer in mice than between patients, perhaps partly owing to patient HLA diversity. How baseline CD8+ expansion relates to response remains uncertain (there was one nonresponder).

CDR3 length equals 13 residues. Trimming took 5 bases from V and 2 from J, leaving 10 bases between them. Germline values: CDR1 MNHEY, CDR2 SMNVEV (reference sequence). The treatment denotes: oral pan-JAK inhibitor, 5-10 mg twice daily. Both CD4+ and CD8+ T cells were separated by sorting PBMCs. Extraction and reverse transcription of RNA yielded cDNA as the sequencing template. Data came from immunoSEQ multiplex PCR; TCRdb stores just in-frame clones and leaves some out. The sample contains 75,000 to 100,000 clones, more than 65% of which appear only once. To note about this clone: What it recognizes is unknown.

This sequence originates from a human donor with alopecia areata. The V gene is TRBV27, the J gene TRBJ2-7, with D maybe TRBD2 (5 bases). The specimen comprised CD8+ T cells sorted from blood, sampled at week 44, from a patient treated with tofacitinib. The CDR3 DNA follows: TGTGCCAGCAGTCGGACTGTGGCCTACGAGCAGTACTTC. Translation gives CASSRTVAYEQYF.